This T cell receptor beta chain was retrieved from a study of shared clonotypes between healthy human individuals. Study-level results: Clonotypes shared by all four sorted-subset donors had higher generation probabilities than non-shared clonotypes. Sorted-subset samples were not fully sequenced, rarefaction indicated.

TCRdb's copy holds only in-frame clones and misses some; the assay was immunoSEQ multiplex PCR. The sample lists 2 million to 2.5 million clones; just under 95% were seen once. Regarding this clone: Its antigen remains unidentified.

The CDR3 has 17 amino acids. Germline V lookup: CDR1 MGHRA, CDR2 YSYEKL. V was pared by 4 bases and J by 8 bases, with 12 bases of the junction left unmatched. The V and J genes are TRBV4-1 and TRBJ2-3, with 13 positions matching TRBD2. The TCR originated in a man younger than 30 in good health. Some clones in this sample may be carry-over from other donors' samples. The sample taken for sequencing was naive CD4+ T cells from PBMCs. Subset given: CD45RA+ positively selected. CDR3 in DNA: TGCGCCAGCAGCCCGCTCGGGACTAGCGGGGTCCGAGGTACGCAGTATTTT. Its protein product is CASSPLGTSGVRGTQYF.